The next 20 T cell receptor beta chains were all read from a single sample in a study of blood T cell repertoires in COVID-19 (TCRdb year 2020). Libraries came from the immunoSEQ multiplex PCR assay. The source is immuneACCESS, and TCRdb retained only in-frame sequences with V and J called. Part of the clones is not carried over; for the studies checked, unresolved V genes explain less than half of this, and the remainder is unexplained. The sample has over 8,500 clones on record, approximately 85% of them singletons. Of the sample, around 32% falls within the top ten clones. The sequenced sample was peripheral blood. Receptors were obtained from a man aged 50 to 59 with active COVID-19.

This clone has just one count. The CDR3 nucleotides are TGTGCCAGCAGCTTAAACGCTATTGCGAACACCGGGGAGCTGTTTTTT. The encoded protein is CASSLNAIANTGELFF. The chain combines TRBV7-3 with TRBJ2-2; D is unresolved. The germline V gene encodes CDR1 SGHTA and CDR2 FQGTGA. The CDR3 extends over 16 amino acids. V lost 1 base to trimming and J lost 0 bases, with 9 bases between them.

The chain joins TRBV27 to TRBJ2-1; D is uncertain. The germline V gene has CDR1 MNHEY and CDR2 SMNVEV (reference sequence). The CDR3 covers 14 residues. The V gene lost 3 bases and the J gene lost 1 base, with 7 bases spanning the gap. The CDR3 DNA reads as TGTGCCAGCAGTTTTCTAACTTCCTACAATGAGCAGTTCTTC. Translated: CASSFLTSYNEQFF.

This clone was recorded once. The chain couples TRBV25-1 to TRBJ2-5; a possible D gene is TRBD1 (5 bases). Trimming cost V 1 base and J 3 bases, with 9 bases left between them. The length of the CDR3 is 14 residues. The germline V gene has CDR1 MGHDK and CDR2 SYGVNS. As DNA, the CDR3 is TGTGCCAGCAGTGAATCGGAGACAGAAGAGACCCAGTACTTC. This encodes CASSESETEETQYF.

CDR3 in DNA: TGTGCCAGTAGTACCCGGTGGGACTCGGGATACACAGATACGCAGTATTTT. Its translation: CASSTRWDSGYTDTQYF. The rearrangement joins TRBV19 to TRBJ2-3, with TRBD2 as a possible D gene (6 bases). This CDR3 is built from 17 residues. Germline loops: CDR1 LNHDA, CDR2 SQIVND (reference sequence). The V gene lost 4 bases and the J gene lost 2 bases, with 19 bases spanning the gap. Using reference TRBV19 and TRBJ2-3 for the parts outside the CDR3, the full variable domain is DGGITQSPKYLFRKEGQNVTLSCEQNLNHDAMYWYRQDPGQGLRLIYYSQIVNDFQKGDIAEGYSVSREKKESFPLTVTSAQKNPTAFYLCASSTRWDSGYTDTQYFGPGTRLTVL.

The gene calls are TRBV6-5 and TRBJ1-1; 9 nucleotides match TRBD1. The CDR3 loop spans 15 amino acids. Germline-derived CDR1 and CDR2 are MNHEY and SVGAGI. The J segment lost 1 base and the V segment lost 4 bases, leaving 4 bases of the junction unmatched. CDR3 DNA sequence: TGTGCCAGCAGTTCCACGGGACAGGGGAACACTGAAGCTTTCTTT. Its protein is CASSSTGQGNTEAFF.

The chain has TRBV7-9 and TRBJ2-5, with TRBD2 identical over 7 bases. Losses at the gene ends were 1 base for V and 3 bases for J; bases not matched to a gene: 2. The CDR3 loop spans 14 amino acids. Germline-derived CDR1 and CDR2 are SEHNR and FQNEAQ (reference sequence). CDR3 DNA sequence: TGTGCCAGCAGCTTAGTTGCGGGGGAAGAGACCCAGTACTTC. It translates to CASSLVAGEETQYF. Based on the CDR3 plus reference TRBV7-9 and TRBJ2-5, the full variable domain is DTGVSQNPRHKITKRGQNVTFRCDPISEHNRLYWYRQTLGQGPEFLTYFQNEAQLEKSRLLSDRFSAERPKGSFSTLEIQRTEQGDSAMYLCASSLVAGEETQYFGPGTRLLVL.

CDR3 DNA sequence: TGTGCCAGCAGTTATAAACAGGGGGAGTTGGTAAAAAACATTCAGTACTTC. Protein product: CASSYKQGELVKNIQYF. V gene TRBV6-2 or TRBV6-3 combines with J gene TRBJ2-4; 8 bases match TRBD1. The CDR3 is made up of 17 amino acids. In germline, CDR1 is MNHEY, CDR2 SVGEGT. Trimming took 3 bases from V and 4 from J; bases not matched to a gene: 11.

This clone appeared a single time. CDR3 amino acids: CAISDPGLSNYGYTF. In nucleotides, the CDR3 is TGTGCCATCAGTGACCCGGGACTCTCAAACTATGGCTACACCTTC. This rearrangement joins TRBV10-3 to TRBJ1-2; possible D gene TRBD1, 5 bases. Trimming took off 3 bases at V and 2 bases at J, with 13 bases between the two ends. Germline-derived CDR1 and CDR2 are ENHRY and SYGVKD. This CDR3 has 15 amino acids.

The V and J genes are TRBV28 and TRBJ1-2; 7 nucleotides line up with TRBD1. CDR1 is MDHEN and CDR2 is SYDVKM in the germline V gene. This CDR3 region has 15 residues. The V segment lost 6 bases and the J segment 4 bases; nucleotides outside the gene matches: 11. The CDR3 protein is CASSLTGALPYGYTF. The CDR3 region has the DNA TGTGCCAGCAGCCTCACAGGGGCCCTACCCTATGGCTACACCTTC.

The chain couples TRBV2 to TRBJ1-2, with D possibly TRBD1 on 6 matching bases. Germline loops: CDR1 SNHLY, CDR2 FYNNEI. CDR3 length: 14 residues. V lost 7 bases and J 6 bases, leaving 18 bases between the germline ends. This chain's CDR3 is CASTLSPGAHGYTF. DNA of the CDR3: TGTGCCAGCACCCTATCCCCAGGGGCCCATGGCTACACCTTC. The complete variable domain, with remaining parts taken from reference TRBV2 and TRBJ1-2, reads EPEVTQTPSHQVTQMGQEVILRCVPISNHLYFYWYRQILGQKVEFLVSFYNNEISEKSEIFDDQFSVERPDGSNFTLKIRSTKLEDSAMYFCASTLSPGAHGYTFGSGTRLTVV.

This chain connects TRBV5-1 to TRBJ2-7, with D tentatively TRBD1 (6 bases). V shed 4 bases and J shed 0 bases, with 14 bases lying between them. The CDR3 has 15 amino acids. Germline V CDR1 and CDR2: SGHRS, YFSETQ. CDR3 DNA: TGCGCCAGCAGCCCGGACAGAGTCAACTCCTACGAGCAGTACTTC. Amino acid sequence: CASSPDRVNSYEQYF. The full variable domain, rest sourced from reference TRBV5-1 and TRBJ2-7, is KAGVTQTPRYLIKTRGQQVTLSCSPISGHRSVSWYQQTPGQGLQFLFEYFSETQRNKGNFPGRFSGRQFSNSRSEMNVSTLELGDSALYLCASSPDRVNSYEQYFGPGTRLTVT.

The chain is built from TRBV19 and TRBJ1-2; 9 bases agree with TRBD1. This CDR3 is 14 amino acids long. Germline V gene lookup returns CDR1 LNHDA and CDR2 SQIVND (reference sequence). V trimming: 5 bases; J trimming: 7 bases; junction bases outside the gene matches: 8. CDR3 sequence (DNA): TGTGCCAGTAGTGAGACAGGGGGTGGAAGTGGCTACACCTTC. Its translation: CASSETGGGSGYTF.

The chain has TRBV2 and TRBJ1-6, with 8 nucleotides matching TRBD1. The V segment lost 5 bases and the J segment 10 bases; nucleotides outside the gene matches: 16. The CDR3 sequence is 17 residues long. Germline V gene sequence: CDR1 SNHLY, CDR2 FYNNEI. The CDR3, as DNA: TGTGCCAGCAGTTTCCTGACAGGGGCGGAAGCGGAGTCACCCCTCCACTTT. The encoded protein is CASSFLTGAEAESPLHF. The entire variable domain, with the rest obtained from reference TRBV2 and TRBJ1-6, is as follows: EPEVTQTPSHQVTQMGQEVILRCVPISNHLYFYWYRQILGQKVEFLVSFYNNEISEKSEIFDDQFSVERPDGSNFTLKIRSTKLEDSAMYFCASSFLTGAEAESPLHFGNGTRLTVT.

V usage is TRBV5-4 and J usage is TRBJ2-1, with 8 bases lining up with TRBD1. Germline lookup yields CDR1 SGHNT and CDR2 YYREEE (reference sequence). CDR3 size: 16 residues. Trimming removed 7 bases from V and 0 bases from J; junction bases left unmatched: 9. In DNA form, the CDR3 reads TGTGCCAGCGTCGACAGGGGCGAGATCTCCTACAATGAGCAGTTCTTC. Its protein is CASVDRGEISYNEQFF.

The chain carries TRBV28 and TRBJ1-1, with D possibly matching TRBD1 (6 bases). Trimming removed 6 bases from V and 6 bases from J, with 20 bases in between. The CDR3 is 15 residues long. CDR1 is MDHEN and CDR2 is SYDVKM in the germline V gene. The DNA of the CDR3 is TGTGCCAGCAGCCTTCCGTGGGGGGGCGCGTCTGAAGCTTTCTTT. This sequence encodes CASSLPWGGASEAFF.

The gene calls are TRBV7-9 and TRBJ2-5; 12 bases align to TRBD2. The V gene end was trimmed by 4 bases and the J gene end by 9 bases; junction bases not matched to a gene: 6. Germline CDR1 is SEHNR and CDR2 is FQNEAQ (reference sequence). The CDR3 covers 14 residues. CDR3 nucleotides: TGTGCCAGCAGCTCGCGACTAGCGGGAGCGGCCCAGTACTTC. This codes for CASSSRLAGAAQYF.

J is TRBJ2-2 and V is TRBV28; D might be TRBD2 (5 bases). Germline V CDR1 and CDR2: MDHEN, SYDVKM. The V gene lost 5 bases and the J gene lost 2 bases, with 18 bases spanning the gap. The CDR3 is 17 residues long. The DNA of the CDR3 is TGTGCCAGCAGTCCACACGCCAGCGGATATAACACCGGGGAGCTGTTTTTT. Residues: CASSPHASGYNTGELFF.

The rearrangement joins TRBV15 to TRBJ2-5, with 8 bases matching TRBD1. CDR3 size: 17 residues. Germline values: CDR1 LNHNV, CDR2 YYDKDF (reference sequence). V shed 0 bases, J shed 5 bases, and the junction held 11 bases outside the gene matches. Here the CDR3 DNA reads TGTGCCACCAGCAGAGATCCCCCGGACAGGGAATTGGAGACCCAGTACTTC. Amino acids: CATSRDPPDRELETQYF.

The rearrangement uses TRBV18 and TRBJ2-6; TRBD1 matches 8 bases. The ends lost 0 bases at V and 0 bases at J; junction bases unmatched: 7. CDR3 size: 19 residues. The germline V gene encodes CDR1 KGHSH and CDR2 LQKENI. The CDR3 coding sequence is TGTGCCAGCTCACCACCGATCGGGACAGGCGGCTCTGGGGCCAACGTCCTGACTTTC. This codes for CASSPPIGTGGSGANVLTF.

This clone came up a few times. The V gene is TRBV18, the J gene TRBJ1-1; the D gene is possibly TRBD1 (5 bases). Per the germline V gene, CDR1 is KGHSH and CDR2 is LQKENI. This CDR3 is 16 amino acids long. V shed 8 bases and J shed 4 bases, with 23 bases lying between them. The CDR3 DNA is TGTGCCAGCCGGGGGACCCTCAGTGGGAGGGGCACTGAAGCTTTCTTT. This encodes CASRGTLSGRGTEAFF.